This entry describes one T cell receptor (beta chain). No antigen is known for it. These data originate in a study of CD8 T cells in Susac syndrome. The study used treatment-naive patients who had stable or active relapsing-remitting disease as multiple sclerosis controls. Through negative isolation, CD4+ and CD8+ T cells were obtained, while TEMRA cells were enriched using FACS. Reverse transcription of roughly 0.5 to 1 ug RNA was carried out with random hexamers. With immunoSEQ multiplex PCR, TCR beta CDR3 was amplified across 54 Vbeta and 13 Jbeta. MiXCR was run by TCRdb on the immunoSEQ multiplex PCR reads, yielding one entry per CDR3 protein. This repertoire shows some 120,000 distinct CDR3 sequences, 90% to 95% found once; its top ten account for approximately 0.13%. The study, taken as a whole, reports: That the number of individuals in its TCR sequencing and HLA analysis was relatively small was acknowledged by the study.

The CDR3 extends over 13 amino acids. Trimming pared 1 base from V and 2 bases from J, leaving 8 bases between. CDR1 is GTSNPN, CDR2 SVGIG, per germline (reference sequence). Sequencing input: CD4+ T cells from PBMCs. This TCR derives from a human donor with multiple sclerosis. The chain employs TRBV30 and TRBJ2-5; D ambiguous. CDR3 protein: CAWSGWDQETQYF. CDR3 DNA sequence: TGTGCCTGGAGTGGTTGGGATCAAGAGACCCAGTACTTC.